These 16 T cell receptor beta chains were all obtained from the same sample, sequenced in a study of human T cells and chemical hapten exposure. From the RACE reads, TCRdb called clonotypes with MiXCR, one entry per CDR3 protein. Of 70,000 to 80,000 distinct CDR3 sequences in the sample, 25% to 40% were seen once. Time point in this sample: patch test 1, 2 weeks after DPC sensitization. The treatment here: therapeutic diphenylcyclopropenone sensitization with weekly scalp DPC. Sequenced here: whole blood, sampled in connection with sensitization to the hapten diphenylcyclopropenone (DPC). Every receptor here comes from a man aged 35 to 55 with alopecia areata. Some clones in this sample may be carry-over from other donors' samples.

The chain combines TRBV7-9 with TRBJ2-1, with D perhaps matching TRBD1 or TRBD2 (6 bases each). The CDR3 spans 17 residues. Trimming removed 5 bases at V and 0 bases at J, with 17 bases between. CDR1 SEHNR and CDR2 FQNEAQ come from the germline V gene (reference sequence). This CDR3 reads CASSGTTGALSYNEQFF. Written as DNA, the CDR3 is TGTGCCAGCAGCGGGACCACGGGGGCCCTCTCCTACAATGAGCAGTTCTTC.

This chain uses TRBV6-5 with TRBJ1-5; D remains unclear. The V end was cut by 2 bases, the J end by 11 bases, with 13 bases between. Germline CDR1 is MNHEY and CDR2 is SVGAGI. The CDR3 loop spans 13 amino acids. The CDR3 sequence is CASSYGPSATQHF. CDR3 in DNA: TGTGCCAGCAGTTACGGGCCTTCGGCGACCCAGCATTTT.

The V gene is TRBV12-3 or TRBV12-4, the J gene TRBJ1-1, with D possibly matching TRBD1 (6 bases). With 2 bases removed from V and 6 bases from J, the gap between germline ends came to 16 bases. This CDR3 is built from 15 residues. This chain's CDR3 is CASSLFDWGAAEAFF. CDR3 DNA sequence: TGTGCCAGCAGTTTATTTGACTGGGGGGCGGCTGAAGCTTTCTTT.

Only a few counts were recorded for this clonotype. This chain connects TRBV5-1 to TRBJ2-7; D is perhaps TRBD2 (5 bases). V was pared by 0 bases and J by 6 bases, with 10 bases between. Germline lookup yields CDR1 SGHRS and CDR2 YFSETQ. This CDR3 has 13 residues. The CDR3 reads CASSLEGSAEQYF. The CDR3, as DNA: TGCGCCAGCAGCTTGGAGGGTAGCGCCGAGCAGTACTTC.

The chain combines TRBV27 with TRBJ2-7; 12 nucleotides line up with TRBD2. Germline loops: CDR1 MNHEY, CDR2 SMNVEV (reference sequence). The CDR3 is made up of 19 amino acids. V shed 7 bases, J shed 5 bases, and the junction held 21 bases outside the gene matches. This CDR3 is CASTNPPGLAGGPSNEQYF. CDR3 in DNA: TGTGCCAGCACCAACCCCCCCGGGCTAGCGGGAGGGCCTAGCAACGAGCAGTACTTC.

The CDR3 loop is CASSLKGQTKAFF. DNA of the CDR3: TGTGCCAGCAGTTTAAAGGGGCAGACTAAAGCTTTCTTT. This rearrangement joins TRBV12-3 or TRBV12-4 to TRBJ1-1, with D possibly being TRBD1 (5 bases). This CDR3 has 13 residues. The V end was cut by 2 bases, the J end by 9 bases, with 13 bases between.

This rearrangement joins TRBV10-3 to TRBJ2-7; 7 bases match TRBD1. The ends lost 0 bases at V and 2 bases at J; junction bases unmatched: 1. The CDR3 is 14 amino acids. CDR1 and CDR2 (germline): ENHRY, SYGVKD. CDR3 sequence: CAISESTGTYEQYF. DNA of the CDR3: TGTGCCATCAGTGAGTCGACAGGGACCTACGAGCAGTACTTC.

The rearrangement joins TRBV20-1 to TRBJ1-4; D is uncertain. V was shortened by 3 bases and J by 7 bases, with 12 bases between the two germline ends. The CDR3 contains 13 residues. Germline V gene lookup returns CDR1 DFQATT and CDR2 SNEGSKA (reference sequence). The CDR3 sequence: CSASEGALEKLFF. In DNA form, the CDR3 reads TGCAGTGCTAGCGAGGGTGCTCTTGAAAAACTGTTTTTT.

This clonotype was found once. The chain recombines TRBV28 with TRBJ2-7, with D perhaps given as TRBD1 or TRBD2 (5 bases each). The ends were cut back, 4 bases at V and 6 bases at J, with 13 bases in the middle. CDR1 and CDR2 from the germline V gene are MDHEN and SYDVKM. The CDR3 extends over 13 amino acids. In DNA, the CDR3 is TGTGCCAGCAGTTCTGGGACGGTCCCCGAGCAGTACTTC. Its protein is CASSSGTVPEQYF.

The V call is TRBV25-1, the J call TRBJ2-7; TRBD1 matches 9 bases. With 4 bases clipped from V and 2 bases from J, the junction kept 6 bases outside the gene matches. CDR3 length: 15 amino acids. Germline lookup yields CDR1 MGHDK and CDR2 SYGVNS. Here the CDR3 DNA reads TGTGCCAGCAGTGGGGAAGACAGGGGGGCCTACGAGCAGTACTTC. Translation gives CASSGEDRGAYEQYF.

This clonotype has only a few counts. The rearrangement joins TRBV12-3 or TRBV12-4 to TRBJ2-7; D remains unclear. V was shortened by 3 bases and J by 2 bases, with 8 bases between the two germline ends. The CDR3 loop spans 13 amino acids. The CDR3 sequence is CASSLSSAYEQYF. The CDR3 nucleotides read TGTGCCAGCAGTTTGTCATCAGCCTACGAGCAGTACTTC.

V usage is TRBV12-3 or TRBV12-4 and J usage is TRBJ2-7; D is uncertain. There are 14 residues in the CDR3. V was pared by 0 bases and J by 2 bases, with 8 bases between. CDR3 region: CASSLADGTYEQYF. The CDR3 nucleotides are TGTGCCAGCAGTTTAGCTGACGGAACCTACGAGCAGTACTTC.

This clonotype was counted between two and nine times. CDR3 nucleotides: TGCGCCAGCAGCCAAGAAAAGAGCACAGATACGCAGTATTTT. Protein: CASSQEKSTDTQYF. The V gene is TRBV4-1, the J gene TRBJ2-3; no reliable D call. CDR1 and CDR2 from the germline V gene are MGHRA and YSYEKL. The length of the CDR3 is 14 residues. V lost 0 bases and J 0 bases, leaving 4 bases between the germline ends.

The CDR3: CAWSIIGVEQYF. CDR3 nucleotide sequence: TGTGCCTGGAGTATTATAGGGGTCGAGCAGTACTTC. The rearrangement joins TRBV30 to TRBJ2-7; D is perhaps TRBD1 (5 bases). CDR3 length equals 12 residues. The V gene lost 2 bases and the J gene lost 6 bases, with 11 bases spanning the gap. Germline V gives CDR1 GTSNPN, CDR2 SVGIG (reference sequence).

The chain links TRBV7-2 to TRBJ2-7; D gene uncertain. Trimming stripped 3 bases from V and 7 bases from J, with 13 bases between. The CDR3 has 13 amino acids. Germline V gives CDR1 SGHTA, CDR2 FQGNSA. CDR3 residues: CASSFPPSREQYF. Here the CDR3 DNA reads TGTGCCAGCAGCTTCCCACCCTCGAGAGAGCAGTACTTC.

V is TRBV7-9 and J is TRBJ2-1; D uncertain. Per the germline V gene, CDR1 is SEHNR and CDR2 is FQNEAQ (reference sequence). The CDR3 runs to 17 residues. V gave up 0 bases and J gave up 0 bases, with 12 bases separating them. The CDR3 reads CASSLAPGMSSYNEQFF. CDR3 nucleotide sequence: TGTGCCAGCAGCTTAGCGCCTGGGATGAGCTCCTACAATGAGCAGTTCTTC.